Below, 29 T cell receptor beta chains from the same sample are listed, as sequenced in a study of CXCR3-negative and CXCR3-positive naive CD8 T cells. The method, 5' RACE with UMI labels, was used to prepare the TRB cDNA libraries. No DNA is given; TCRdb re-called the 5' RACE reads and lists each CDR3 protein once. The listing records tens of thousands of distinct CDR3 sequences. Study-level findings and limits: CXCR3-positive naive cells had TRB CDR3s that were more hydrophobic than CXCR3-negative naive cells had.

These receptors' antigens are unknown. Sequenced: naive CXCR3+ CD8+ T cells from blood. The subset is: CD45RO-CCR7+CD27+CD95- naive CD8+ T cells expressing CXCR3 (TNR3+). The receptors were gathered from a human donor in good health. Some clones in this sample may be carry-over from other donors' samples.

This chain uses TRBV4-1 with TRBJ2-7; TCRdb outputs TRBD1, but without DNA this stays unchecked. Germline V CDR1 and CDR2: MGHRA, YSYEKL. The length of the CDR3 is 15 residues. This CDR3 is CASSQDPGVGYEQYF.

This sequence joins TRBV7-8 and TRBJ1-2; TCRdb's D call, TRBD1, is unchecked because there is no DNA. Germline CDR1 reads SGHVS; CDR2 reads FQNEAQ. The CDR3 consists of 16 residues. The CDR3 loop reads CASSLGGQGRNYGYTF.

The V call is TRBV4-1, the J call TRBJ2-1; TCRdb's D call of TRBD2 is untestable without DNA. CDR1 MGHRA and CDR2 YSYEKL come from the germline V gene. The CDR3 has 20 amino acids. The CDR3 region is CASSHPGLAGESSSYNEQFF.

The chain uses TRBV27 and TRBJ1-2; the TCRdb D gene call, TRBD1, has no DNA to confirm it. CDR1 is MNHEY and CDR2 is SMNVEV in the germline V gene (reference sequence). This CDR3 contains 12 residues. CDR3 sequence: CASSLGGNGYTF.

The chain employs TRBV6-5 and TRBJ2-5; TCRdb returns TRBD1, unconfirmable since there is no DNA. The CDR3 has 16 amino acids. Per germline, CDR1 MNHEY and CDR2 SVGAGI. The CDR3 is CASSYYFKGLGETQYF.

The V and J genes are TRBV14 and TRBJ2-1; the D call from TCRdb, TRBD1, cannot be confirmed without DNA. Germline V gives CDR1 SGHDN, CDR2 FVKESK. The CDR3 is 18 amino acids. Here the CDR3 reads CASSQVQEEVWSYNEQFF.

The rearrangement uses TRBV15 and TRBJ2-3. The germline gives CDR1 LNHNV, CDR2 YYDKDF (reference sequence). CDR3 length equals 15 residues. CDR3 protein: CATSRVKDSTDTQYF.

J is TRBJ1-1 and V is TRBV9; with no DNA, the TCRdb D assignment of TRBD1 cannot be verified. Germline CDR1 SGDLS, CDR2 YYNGEE. The CDR3 has 16 residues. CDR3: CASSPRRGDMNTEAFF. Full variable domain (outside the CDR3, taken from reference TRBV9 and TRBJ1-1): DSGVTQTPKHLITATGQRVTLRCSPRSGDLSVYWYQQSLDQGLQFLIQYYNGEERAKGNILERFSAQQFPDLHSELNLSSLELGDSALYFCASSPRRGDMNTEAFFGQGTRLTVV.

This chain connects TRBV29-1 to TRBJ2-3; TCRdb gives TRBD1 as the D gene, but with no DNA this cannot be confirmed. CDR1 is SQVTM and CDR2 is ANQGSEA in the germline V gene. CDR3 length equals 16 residues. CDR3: CSAAPTGDLSTDTQYF.

The chain links TRBV20-1 to TRBJ2-2; TCRdb indicates TRBD1, and absent DNA this call remains unverified. The CDR3 runs 13 residues. Germline CDR1 reads DFQATT; CDR2 reads SNEGSKA (reference sequence). CDR3 sequence: CSARDIDTGELFF.

The chain uses TRBV7-3 and TRBJ2-6. Germline V gives CDR1 SGHTA, CDR2 FQGTGA. There are 13 residues in the CDR3. CDR3 sequence reads: CASSIYRDNVLTF. The complete variable domain, with remaining parts taken from reference TRBV7-3 and TRBJ2-6, reads GAGVSQTPSNKVTEKGKYVELRCDPISGHTALYWYRQSLGQGPEFLIYFQGTGAADDSGLPNDRFFAVRPEGSVSTLKIQRTERGDSAVYLCASSIYRDNVLTFGAGSRLTVL.

The chain joins TRBV3-2 to TRBJ2-1; with no DNA, the TCRdb D assignment of TRBD2 cannot be verified. TRBV3-2 is shown as a pseudogene. The CDR3 is 17 residues long. The CDR3: CASSQVVVAGGPGEQFF.

The CDR3 sequence: CATSLTGSSYEQYF. The V and J genes are TRBV19 and TRBJ2-7; TCRdb names TRBD1, which stays unverified in the absence of DNA. CDR3 length: 14 amino acids. CDR1 and CDR2 (germline): LNHDA, SQIVND (reference sequence). The whole variable domain, filled in from reference TRBV19 and TRBJ2-7, reads DGGITQSPKYLFRKEGQNVTLSCEQNLNHDAMYWYRQDPGQGLRLIYYSQIVNDFQKGDIAEGYSVSREKKESFPLTVTSAQKNPTAFYLCATSLTGSSYEQYFGPGTRLTVT.

The rearrangement links TRBV15 to TRBJ2-6. CDR3 size: 17 residues. Germline lookup yields CDR1 LNHNV and CDR2 YYDKDF (reference sequence). The CDR3 region is CATSRWDRRSGANVLTF.

The V call is TRBV28, the J call TRBJ2-7; TCRdb lists TRBD1, though no DNA is available to test this call. The CDR3 totals 16 residues. Germline values: CDR1 MDHEN, CDR2 SYDVKM. CDR3 sequence: CASSLPAGTGIYEQYF.

This sequence joins TRBV14 and TRBJ2-2; the D call from TCRdb, TRBD2, cannot be confirmed without DNA. This CDR3 is 17 amino acids long. Looked up from germline, CDR1 is SGHDN and CDR2 is FVKESK. Here the CDR3 reads CASSPRIAGLHTGELFF. Full variable domain (outside the CDR3, taken from reference TRBV14 and TRBJ2-2): EAGVTQFPSHSVIEKGQTVTLRCDPISGHDNLYWYRRVMGKEIKFLLHFVKESKQDESGMPNNRFLAERTGGTYSTLKVQPAELEDSGVYFCASSPRIAGLHTGELFFGEGSRLTVL.

This sequence joins TRBV20-1 and TRBJ2-2; TCRdb selects TRBD2, and the lack of DNA leaves this call unchecked. The CDR3 runs 15 residues. In germline, CDR1 is DFQATT, CDR2 SNEGSKA (reference sequence). The CDR3 region is CSARALAADTGELFF.

This sequence joins TRBV5-1 and TRBJ1-4. The CDR3 runs 16 residues. Germline CDR1 reads SGHRS; CDR2 reads YFSETQ. The CDR3 region is CASSPASGRGNEKLFF.

The chain uses TRBV4-3 and TRBJ1-1; the TCRdb D gene call, TRBD1, has no DNA to confirm it. The germline V gene has CDR1 LGHNA and CDR2 YSLEER. The CDR3 contains 18 residues. CDR3 residues: CASSQDPWTGVYYTEAFF.

The V gene is TRBV6-4, the J gene TRBJ1-6; TCRdb lists TRBD1, though no DNA is available to test this call. Germline loops: CDR1 MRHNA, CDR2 SNTAGT. The CDR3 has 13 amino acids. This chain's CDR3 is CASGQGDNSPLHF.

This chain connects TRBV5-1 to TRBJ2-4; without DNA, the TCRdb call of TRBD2 cannot be checked. The length of the CDR3 is 11 residues. The germline gives CDR1 SGHRS, CDR2 YFSETQ. CDR3 sequence: CASSGTSGSFF.

This rearrangement joins TRBV28 to TRBJ1-5; TCRdb returns TRBD1, unconfirmable since there is no DNA. This CDR3 spans 13 amino acids. The germline gives CDR1 MDHEN, CDR2 SYDVKM. This CDR3 reads CASSFLGDQPQHF. The complete variable domain, with remaining parts taken from reference TRBV28 and TRBJ1-5, reads DVKVTQSSRYLVKRTGEKVFLECVQDMDHENMFWYRQDPGLGLRLIYFSYDVKMKEKGDIPEGYSVSREKKERFSLILESASTNQTSMYLCASSFLGDQPQHFGDGTRLSIL.

The V and J genes are TRBV9 and TRBJ2-7; absent DNA, TCRdb's TRBD1 call cannot be checked. This CDR3 has 15 residues. Germline CDR1 reads SGDLS; CDR2 reads YYNGEE. CDR3 region: CASSGAGTGLYEQYF. The full variable domain, in which reference TRBV9 and TRBJ2-7 provide the parts outside the CDR3, is DSGVTQTPKHLITATGQRVTLRCSPRSGDLSVYWYQQSLDQGLQFLIQYYNGEERAKGNILERFSAQQFPDLHSELNLSSLELGDSALYFCASSGAGTGLYEQYFGPGTRLTVT.

The chain employs TRBV5-1 and TRBJ2-3; with no DNA, the TCRdb D assignment of TRBD2 cannot be verified. The CDR3 is made up of 15 amino acids. CDR1 and CDR2 from the germline V gene are SGHRS and YFSETQ. The CDR3 region is CASSLVTSQADTQYF.

This chain joins TRBV15 and TRBJ2-1; TCRdb calls TRBD2, which cannot be checked without DNA. Germline CDR1 LNHNV, CDR2 YYDKDF (reference sequence). The CDR3 has 15 amino acids. CDR3 sequence reads: CATSRDREANNEQFF.

The CDR3 is CASSYGQTGTDTQYF. The J gene is TRBJ2-3, the V gene TRBV6-5. In germline, CDR1 is MNHEY, CDR2 SVGAGI. The CDR3 runs to 15 residues.

The CDR3 here is CASSMAYDGYTF. This chain links TRBV28 with TRBJ1-2. Germline V CDR1 and CDR2: MDHEN, SYDVKM. CDR3 length equals 12 residues.

The gene calls are TRBV11-2 and TRBJ2-1; the TRBD2 assignment by TCRdb is unverifiable without DNA. Germline CDR1 and CDR2: SGHAT and FQNNGV. The CDR3 sequence is 21 residues long. The CDR3 loop reads CASSRTTSGGYQAISYNEQFF.

The rearrangement uses TRBV7-2 and TRBJ2-7. The CDR3 runs to 14 residues. CDR1 is SGHTA and CDR2 is FQGNSA in the germline V gene. CDR3 residues: CASSLTLAGYEQYF.